This entry describes one TCR beta chain. Many counts were recorded for this clonotype. Its antigen target is currently unknown. Nothing much larger sits one base from this clone, and base qualities are not available. The sample's treatment or condition label is to be understood as: live attenuated yellow fever vaccine strain. At each blood-draw timepoint, two biological replicates of bulk PBMCs were collected. PBMCs were isolated from peripheral blood using a standard Ficoll-Paque protocol. TriZol was used to extract RNA from bulk PBMCs, from CD4 and CD8 fractions, and from dextramer-positive and dextramer-negative fractions. The data were produced on an Illumina NovaSeq 6000. Synthesis of TCR cDNA relied on 5'RACE template switching, a step that introduced a universal primer site along with unique molecular identifiers. Priming for cDNA synthesis came from both the TCR alpha and TCR beta constant segments. Libraries were amplified in two PCR steps, with sample barcodes and sequencing adapters added in the second step. Sequencing of libraries was performed on Illumina HiSeq 2500 (2x100 bp) or NovaSeq (2x150 bp). Under the source paper's analysis protocol: MIGEC was used to demultiplex reads and collapse the reads into UMI consensus sequences, and MiXCR was used for V(D)J alignment. Vaccine-responding clonotypes were defined with edgeR using replicate PBMC samples, requiring FDR below 0.01 and a log2 fold change above 5 up to day 15. Bulk clonotypes were assigned CD4 or CD8 identity according to which sequenced CD4 or CD8 repertoire held them at higher abundance. TCRdb reprocessing: public reads trimmed at Q25 with fastp, clones called with MiXCR, in-frame beta chains kept. Each record represents a unique CDR3 protein, reported with the most common genes and DNA among its rows. Here the V and J calls rest on TCRdb's processing, not on the authors' analysis. The sample records more than 200,000 distinct CDR3 sequences, 3.6% of which are singletons. The ten largest make up under 20% of the sample.

This sample stems from a study of T cells after yellow fever vaccination (dated by TCRdb to about 2019). At the level of the whole study: Libraries from fractions with low cell numbers were prepared with the SMART-Seq v4 Ultra Low Input RNA kit. Blood was drawn at multiple timepoints before and after primary and secondary immunization, with bulk PBMC replicates and cell subsets isolated. To follow T-cell clones before and after primary and booster YFV17D yellow fever vaccination, bulk TCR alpha and beta repertoires were sequenced over time. Two healthy male donors, one aged 18 to 30 and one aged 30 to 40 years, were included in the cohort. General study outcomes and caveats: Only two donors were included in the study, so the extent to which the findings can be generalized is limited. Most clones expanded after primary vaccination (almost 98% of CD4 and roughly 90% of CD8) were re-detected after the booster, suggesting that broad memory maintenance occurred. Because abundant contaminating clonotypes from the bulk population could be contained in FACS-sorted repertoires, computational filtering was required. A small share of clonotypes was detected in both CD4 and CD8 compartments, with the overlap likely arising from convergent recombination. The secondary T-cell response was found to be weaker but faster than the primary response, with a peak reached on day 5 rather than on day 15.

According to the germline V gene, CDR1 reads MNHEY and CDR2 reads SVGAGI. From the cysteine up to the phenylalanine, the CDR3 has a length of 15 residues. Only CDR3 DNA is held: 45 bases, read in frame from base 1. V is trimmed back by 4 bases and J by 7 bases, and the junction contains 8 bases that no gene match accounts for. This receptor was taken from a man younger than 35 who received the YFV17D yellow fever vaccine. The sample consisted of PBMCs, taken 15 days after the yellow fever booster vaccination. This chain joins TRBV6-5 to TRBJ2-2, and 8 bases in between align with TRBD2. The encoded CDR3 is CASSFRGGLDGELFF. The nucleotide sequence reads TGTGCCAGCAGTTTTCGGGGGGGCCTAGACGGGGAGCTGTTTTTT.